This T cell receptor (beta chain) was sequenced during a study of post-analysis software for immune sequencing data. Study outcomes and limitations: Patients used roughly five TRBV segments, including TRBV5-6, TRBV5-1 and TRBV20-1, more often than controls. F measure clustering grouped samples strongly by preparation batch.

This clonotype came up a few times. The antigen is undetermined. Tagging with unique molecular identifiers was a feature of the TCR beta cDNA libraries. TCRdb independently ran MiXCR on the PCR reads; one entry per CDR3 protein. The table records hundreds of thousands of distinct CDR3 sequences, about 40% of them present only once. Between the trimmed V and J ends, which lost 0 bases and 13 bases, there was a span of 13 bases. The germline gives CDR1 SGHTA, CDR2 FQGNSA. The CDR3 has 13 residues. This clonotype was sampled from a girl between 5 and 17 years old with multiple sclerosis. Input material: blood. The chain recombines TRBV7-2 with TRBJ2-1, with D perhaps given as TRBD1 or TRBD2 (7 bases each). This CDR3 reads CASSLAGGTVQFF. CDR3 DNA: TGTGCCAGCAGCTTAGCGGGGGGGACAGTACAGTTCTTC.